What follows describes a single T cell receptor beta chain. Its recognized antigen is unknown. Nothing much larger sits one base from this clone, and base qualities are not available. Taken from cysteine to phenylalanine, the CDR3 has 15 residues. Only the CDR3 region is kept as DNA, spanning 45 bases read in frame from base 1. Trimming removed 5 bases from V and 8 bases from J, leaving 18 bases between the germline ends. The germline V gene (reference sequence) yields SEHNR for CDR1 and FQNEAQ for CDR2. The library came from the immunoSEQ multiplex PCR assay. In most patients, genomic DNA was isolated using the Qiagen DNeasy Blood and Tissue Kit and sent frozen to Adaptive Biotechnologies for TCR sequencing. High-throughput TCR-beta CDR3 sequencing of genomic DNA from most patients was performed by Adaptive Biotechnologies. As for the authors' bioinformatics: TCR sequencing data were retrieved from Adaptive's ImmunoSEQ software for around 18 patients, whereas a few other patients were processed with MiXCR and VDJtools. To correct CD4 versus CD8 sorting errors, any sequence found in both subsets at a frequency ratio below 5:1 was removed. CDR3 nucleotide sequences shared between donor and recipient were removed because the origin of such sequences could not be assigned. At least 2-fold expansion over unstimulated cells and a minimum CFSE-low frequency of 0.002% (template counts) or 0.001% (read counts) were required for clones to be classified as alloreactive. A clone was considered mappable if detected in the sequenced pre-transplant spleen, lymph node, or MLR CFSE-low populations of the donor or recipient. Cumulative frequency of alloreactive clones was calculated as a percentage of all sequences weighted by copy number. TCRdb's version of the immuneACCESS table is confined to in-frame rearrangements and falls short of the full clone set. An unresolved V gene accounts for under half of the shortfall where checked; the remainder is of unknown origin. V and J calls and clone size follow that table, whereas D and trimming were derived from the DNA. This sample lists roughly 110,000 clones; around 94% were detected once. The ten biggest clones cover 0.2% to 0.25% of the sample.

The data belong to a study of graft-versus-host responses after intestinal transplantation (dated by TCRdb to about 2021). For context, the study as a whole: Recipients received multivisceral, liver-intestinal, or isolated intestinal transplants. Every recipient was given anti-thymocyte globulin induction, followed by approximately 3 years of maintenance tacrolimus and steroids. After intestinal transplantation, graft-versus-host and host-versus-graft alloreactive T cell clones in the graft, circulation and bone marrow were tracked using bulk TCR-beta CDR3 sequencing. To identify alloreactive clones, pre-transplant mixed lymphocyte reaction products were sequenced and compared with unstimulated pre-transplant donor and recipient T cells. Of the roughly 24 intestinal transplant recipients enrolled in the cohort, one of whom was a retransplant, 3 patients without pretransplant specimens were excluded. Donor T cell macrochimerism was defined as a peak of at least 4% donor T cells among recipient peripheral blood mononuclear cells. Rather than going through the commercial service, samples from a few later patients were sequenced in-house on an Illumina MiSeq and processed with MiXCR. Overall study outcomes, separate from this receptor: GvH clones were found in recipient bone marrow, and some of the GvH clones appeared earlier in ileal mucosa or blood, which is consistent with an intestinal mucosal origin. Conclusions were limited by the relatively low number and heterogeneity of intestinal transplant patients. Early after transplant, peak levels of circulating GvH clones were associated with declines in HvG clones. In patients with donor T cell macrochimerism, the allografts had high GvH to HvG T cell clonal ratios.

The time point label here, explained by the study, means: cells obtained before transplantation from donor or recipient. CD3+CD4+ and CD3+CD8+ populations were FACS-sorted from unstimulated pre-transplant donor and recipient cells taken from spleen or lymph nodes. The sequenced sample was unstimulated CD4+ T cells sorted from spleen or lymph node cells, obtained before transplant. The sequence was obtained from a human donor who was the organ donor for an intestinal transplant. The sequence links TRBV7-9 to TRBJ1-4; the D gene cannot be named for sure. The CDR3 region: CASSRSASLGEKLFF. The sequenced DNA: TGTGCCAGCAGCCGCTCAGCGTCCCTAGGGGAAAAACTGTTTTTT.